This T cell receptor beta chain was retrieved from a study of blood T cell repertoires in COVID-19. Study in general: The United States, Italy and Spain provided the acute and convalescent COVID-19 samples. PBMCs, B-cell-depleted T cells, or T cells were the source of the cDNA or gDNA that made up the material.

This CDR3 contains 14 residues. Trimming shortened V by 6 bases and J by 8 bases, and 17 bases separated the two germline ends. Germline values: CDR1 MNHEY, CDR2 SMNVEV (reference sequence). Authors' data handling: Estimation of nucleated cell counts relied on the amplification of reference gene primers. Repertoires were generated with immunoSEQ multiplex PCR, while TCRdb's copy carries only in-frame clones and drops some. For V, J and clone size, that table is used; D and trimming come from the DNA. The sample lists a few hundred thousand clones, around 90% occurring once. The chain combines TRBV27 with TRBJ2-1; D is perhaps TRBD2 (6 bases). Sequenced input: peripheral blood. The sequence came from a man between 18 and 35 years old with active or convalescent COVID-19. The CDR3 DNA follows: TGTGCCAGCAGCCTCCGGGGGAGTTTTCATGAGCAGTTCTTC. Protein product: CASSLRGSFHEQFF.